The 14 T cell receptor beta chains listed next were all sequenced from one sample in a study of cytomegalovirus exposure and HLA in healthy donors. Assay used: immunoSEQ multiplex PCR; TCRdb lists only in-frame clones, some missing. The repertoire includes some 170,000 clones, approximately 87% of them detected once, and approximately 1.5% sits in the top ten. Sequenced sample: PBMCs. The receptors were sampled from a woman under 40 in good health and CMV-seronegative.

The chain has TRBV7-9 and TRBJ2-7; D call uncertain. Germline CDR1 reads SEHNR; CDR2 reads FQNEAQ (reference sequence). The germline V and J ends were trimmed by 5 bases and 0 bases, with 5 bases remaining between them. This CDR3 contains 12 residues. The CDR3 nucleotides are TGTGCCAGCAGCCCGAGCTCCTACGAGCAGTACTTC. Protein: CASSPSSYEQYF.

The chain uses TRBV10-3 and TRBJ2-7, with TRBD2 matching over 7 bases. CDR3 length: 15 residues. CDR1 and CDR2 (germline): ENHRY, SYGVKD. V shed 7 bases and J 7 bases; nucleotides not matched to a gene: 16. The CDR3, as DNA: TGTGCCATCATGAGGGAGGGTGTAAAGCTTGGGGAGCAGTACTTC. Amino acids: CAIMREGVKLGEQYF.

The table lists this clone with a few counts. V is TRBV2 and J is TRBJ2-7, with 7 bases that match TRBD1. Germline V lookup: CDR1 SNHLY, CDR2 FYNNEI. Trimming at V came to 4 bases and at J to 1 base, leaving 7 bases not matched to a gene. The CDR3 is 15 residues long. CDR3 nucleotides: TGTGCCAGCAGTGTCGGGCAGGGGGTATCCTACGAGCAGTACTTC. Its protein product is CASSVGQGVSYEQYF. Together with reference TRBV2 and TRBJ2-7, the CDR3 gives the full variable domain: EPEVTQTPSHQVTQMGQEVILRCVPISNHLYFYWYRQILGQKVEFLVSFYNNEISEKSEIFDDQFSVERPDGSNFTLKIRSTKLEDSAMYFCASSVGQGVSYEQYFGPGTRLTVT.

The chain has TRBV29-1 and TRBJ1-5; the D is unclear. Trimming took off 7 bases at V and 5 bases at J, with 12 bases between the two ends. Germline V CDR1 and CDR2: SQVTM, ANQGSEA. The CDR3 loop spans 12 amino acids. The chain's CDR3 is CSGGEPDQPQHF. CDR3 nucleotides: TGCAGCGGCGGGGAACCCGATCAGCCCCAGCATTTT.

J is TRBJ2-3 and V is TRBV5-1, with 9 positions matching TRBD1. V shed 0 bases and J 2 bases; nucleotides not matched to a gene: 1. Germline-derived CDR1 and CDR2 are SGHRS and YFSETQ. The CDR3 is made up of 15 amino acids. The CDR3 is CASSLGDRDTDTQYF. In DNA form, the CDR3 reads TGCGCCAGCAGCTTGGGGGACAGGGACACAGATACGCAGTATTTT.

This chain connects TRBV29-1 to TRBJ1-2, with 7 bases matching TRBD1. The CDR3 contains 13 residues. Germline V gives CDR1 SQVTM, CDR2 ANQGSEA. V lost 5 bases, J lost 4 bases, and 7 bases stayed unmatched. CDR3 amino acids: CSVTPGTVYGYTF. The CDR3 DNA reads TGCAGCGTTACCCCCGGGACAGTCTATGGCTACACCTTC.

The rearrangement uses TRBV30 and TRBJ1-1; D is unclear. The germline gives CDR1 GTSNPN, CDR2 SVGIG (reference sequence). V dropped 0 bases and J dropped 5 bases, with 10 bases sitting between them. The CDR3 runs 13 residues. CDR3 coding DNA: TGTGCCTGGAGTGTGAGGATTCCAACTGAAGCTTTCTTT. Translated: CAWSVRIPTEAFF.

V and J are TRBV11-2 and TRBJ2-6, with 7 positions matching TRBD1. The ends lost 4 bases at V and 2 bases at J; junction bases unmatched: 5. Germline lookup yields CDR1 SGHAT and CDR2 FQNNGV. The CDR3 covers 16 residues. As DNA, the CDR3 is TGTGCCAGCAGCTACCGACAGGGCACTGGGGCCAACGTCCTGACTTTC. Its translation is CASSYRQGTGANVLTF. The full variable domain, rest sourced from reference TRBV11-2 and TRBJ2-6, is EAGVAQSPRYKIIEKRQSVAFWCNPISGHATLYWYQQILGQGPKLLIQFQNNGVVDDSQLPKDRFSAERLKGVDSTLKIQPAKLEDSAVYLCASSYRQGTGANVLTFGAGSRLTVL.

The chain links TRBV6-5 to TRBJ1-5, with 7 bases that match TRBD1. V lost 7 bases and J lost 2; bases outside the gene matches: 5. CDR1 and CDR2 from the germline V gene are MNHEY and SVGAGI. The CDR3 is made up of 14 amino acids. CDR3 protein: CASKPGGGNQPQHF. The CDR3 DNA reads TGTGCCAGCAAGCCAGGGGGAGGCAATCAGCCCCAGCATTTT.

As to this clone: Other DNA sequences in the sample encode the same CDR3. The rearrangement uses TRBV6-5 and TRBJ1-1; 11 bases line up with TRBD1. Unmatched junction bases numbered 1, after V lost 0 bases and J lost 4 bases. The germline V gene encodes CDR1 MNHEY and CDR2 SVGAGI. This CDR3 contains 15 residues. CDR3: CASSYSGTGGTEAFF. The CDR3 DNA reads TGTGCCAGCAGTTACTCCGGGACAGGGGGCACTGAAGCTTTCTTT.

This chain links TRBV5-8 with TRBJ2-1, with TRBD2 identical over 9 bases. J gave up 9 bases and V 0 bases, and 10 bases lay outside the gene matches. Germline values: CDR1 SGHTS, CDR2 YDEGEE. The CDR3 totals 16 residues. The CDR3 is CASSLAVLAGRGEQFF. DNA for the CDR3: TGTGCCAGCAGCTTGGCCGTCCTAGCGGGACGGGGTGAGCAGTTCTTC.

The rearrangement joins TRBV27 to TRBJ2-2; TRBD2 matches 11 bases. V gave up 1 base and J gave up 3 bases; unmatched junction bases: 1. The length of the CDR3 is 16 residues. CDR1 MNHEY and CDR2 SMNVEV come from the germline V gene (reference sequence). CDR3 sequence: CASSLLLAGDTGELFF. In DNA form, the CDR3 reads TGTGCCAGCAGTTTATTACTAGCGGGAGACACCGGGGAGCTGTTTTTT.

This sequence joins TRBV4-1 and TRBJ2-7, with 8 bases fitting TRBD1. The CDR3 sequence is 15 residues long. Germline V lookup: CDR1 MGHRA, CDR2 YSYEKL. Trimming removed 3 bases from V and 6 bases from J; junction bases left unmatched: 10. The CDR3 nucleotides read TGCGCCAGCAGCCAGGACAGGGCGCTAGAGCGCGAGCAGTACTTC. Translated, it gives CASSQDRALEREQYF.

In this sample, this clone turned up once. The chain carries TRBV4-3 and TRBJ1-3; D remains ambiguous. The germline CDR1 and CDR2 sequences are LGHNA and YSLEER. Deletions cut 3 bases from V and 0 bases from J, with 9 bases between. The CDR3 runs to 15 residues. CDR3 protein: CASSQGSGSGNTIYF. The CDR3 DNA sequence: TGCGCCAGCAGCCAGGGCAGTGGCTCTGGAAACACCATATATTTT.